Below are 5 T cell receptor beta chains sequenced from a single sample in a study of blood T cell repertoires in COVID-19 (dated by TCRdb to the early 2020s). Library preparation was by the immunoSEQ multiplex PCR assay. What TCRdb holds here is the immuneACCESS table cut down to in-frame rearrangements. Part of the clones is not present; checked against another copy, under half of the missing clones reflect an unresolved V gene, and the others are unexplained. The sample records about 150,000 clones, 70% to 90% of which are singletons. The biggest ten clones account for roughly 8% of the sample. The material sequenced was peripheral blood. The receptors stem from a woman in her sixties or seventies with COVID-19, enrolled during active disease.

This clone was counted a few times. The chain recombines TRBV4-2 with TRBJ1-2, with D perhaps matching TRBD1 (6 bases). With 0 bases removed from V and 8 bases from J, the gap between germline ends came to 10 bases. The CDR3 has 13 residues. Looked up from germline, CDR1 is LGHNA and CDR2 is YNFKEQ. The CDR3 protein is CASSQDQTGGYTF. CDR3 coding DNA: TGTGCCAGCAGCCAAGATCAGACAGGCGGCTACACCTTC.

The sample holds a few counts of this clone. V usage is TRBV5-5 and J usage is TRBJ2-6; weak D call: TRBD2 (6 bases). Germline V gene lookup returns CDR1 SGHKS and CDR2 YYEKEE (reference sequence). The CDR3 sequence is 17 residues long. V lost 4 bases, J lost 0 bases, and 14 bases lay in between. In DNA, the CDR3 is TGTGCCAGCAGCCTTGGGGAGGCCCTCTCTGGGGCCAACGTCCTGACTTTC. Residues: CASSLGEALSGANVLTF.

The J gene is TRBJ1-1, the V gene TRBV19, with no clear D. The CDR3 consists of 14 residues. The germline V gene has CDR1 LNHDA and CDR2 SQIVND (reference sequence). V shed 5 bases and J shed 0 bases, with 10 bases lying between them. CDR3 sequence reads: CASSPGFMNTEAFF. The CDR3 DNA sequence: TGTGCCAGTAGTCCCGGGTTCATGAACACTGAAGCTTTCTTT.

The CDR3 nucleotides are TGTGCCAGCAGCTTCCCAGTTACATCCACTGAAGCTTTCTTT. It yields the protein CASSFPVTSTEAFF. The chain joins TRBV7-9 to TRBJ1-1; D is unclear. Trimming stripped 3 bases from V and 4 bases from J, with 12 bases between. The CDR3 loop spans 14 amino acids. CDR1 is SEHNR, CDR2 FQNEAQ, per germline (reference sequence).

This chain joins TRBV18 and TRBJ1-6, with a tentative D call TRBD1 (5 bases). The length of the CDR3 is 17 residues. Germline CDR1 reads KGHSH; CDR2 reads LQKENI. The V gene lost 3 bases and the J gene lost 0 bases, with 12 bases spanning the gap. The CDR3 DNA is TGTGCCAGCTCACCCTCGGACACACGCTCCTATAATTCACCCCTCCACTTT. Protein product: CASSPSDTRSYNSPLHF.